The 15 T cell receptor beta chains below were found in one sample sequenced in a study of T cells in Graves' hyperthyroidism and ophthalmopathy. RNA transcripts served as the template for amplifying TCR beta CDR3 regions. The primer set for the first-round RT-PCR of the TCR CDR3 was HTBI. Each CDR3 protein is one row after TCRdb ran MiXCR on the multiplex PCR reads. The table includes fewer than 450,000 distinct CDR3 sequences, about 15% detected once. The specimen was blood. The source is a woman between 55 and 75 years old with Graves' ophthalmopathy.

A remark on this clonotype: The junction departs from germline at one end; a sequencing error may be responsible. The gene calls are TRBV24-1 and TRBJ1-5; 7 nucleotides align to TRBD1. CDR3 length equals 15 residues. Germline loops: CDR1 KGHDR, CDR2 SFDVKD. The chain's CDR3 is CASSLRGQTNQPQHF. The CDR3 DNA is TGTGCCAGCAGTTTACGGGGACAGACCAATCAGCCCCAGCATTTT.

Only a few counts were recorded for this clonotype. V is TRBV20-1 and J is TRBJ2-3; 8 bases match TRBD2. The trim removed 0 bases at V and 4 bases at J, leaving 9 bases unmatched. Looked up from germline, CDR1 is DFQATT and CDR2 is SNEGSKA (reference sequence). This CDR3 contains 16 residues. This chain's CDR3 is CSARDFTREEADTQYF. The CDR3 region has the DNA TGCAGTGCTAGAGATTTTACGCGGGAGGAGGCAGATACGCAGTATTTT.

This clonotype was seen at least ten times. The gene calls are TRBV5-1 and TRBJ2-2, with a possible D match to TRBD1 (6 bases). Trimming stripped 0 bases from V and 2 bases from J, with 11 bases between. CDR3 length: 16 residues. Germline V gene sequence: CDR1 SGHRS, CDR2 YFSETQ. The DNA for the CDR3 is TGCGCCAGCAGCTTGGAGACAGGCCTCAACACCGGGGAGCTGTTTTTT. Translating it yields CASSLETGLNTGELFF.

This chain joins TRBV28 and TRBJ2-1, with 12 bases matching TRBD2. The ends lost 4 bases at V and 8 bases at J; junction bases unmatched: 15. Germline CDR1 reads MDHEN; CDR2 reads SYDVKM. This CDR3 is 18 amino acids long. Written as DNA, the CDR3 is TGTGCCAGCAGTTCCTCGGCTAGCGGGAGGGGCCCCCAGCATGAGCAGTTCTTC. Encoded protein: CASSSSASGRGPQHEQFF.

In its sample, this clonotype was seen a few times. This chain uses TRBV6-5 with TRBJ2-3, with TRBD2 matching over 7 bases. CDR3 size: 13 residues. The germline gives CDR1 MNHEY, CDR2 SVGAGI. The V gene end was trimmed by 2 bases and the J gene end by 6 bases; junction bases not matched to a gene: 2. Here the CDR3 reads CASSYASGDTQYF. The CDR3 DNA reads TGTGCCAGCAGTTACGCTAGCGGCGATACGCAGTATTTT.

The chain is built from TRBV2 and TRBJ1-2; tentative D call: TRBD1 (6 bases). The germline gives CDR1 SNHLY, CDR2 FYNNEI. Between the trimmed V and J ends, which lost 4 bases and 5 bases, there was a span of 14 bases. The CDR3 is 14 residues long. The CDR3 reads CASSAQGHQYGYTF. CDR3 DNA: TGTGCCAGCAGTGCCCAGGGACACCAATATGGCTACACCTTC.

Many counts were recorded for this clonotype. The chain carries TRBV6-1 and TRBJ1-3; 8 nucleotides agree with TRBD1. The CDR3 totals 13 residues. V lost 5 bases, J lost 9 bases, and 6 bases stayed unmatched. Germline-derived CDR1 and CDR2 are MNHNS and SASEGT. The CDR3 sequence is CASSLGQETTIYF. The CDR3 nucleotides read TGTGCCAGCAGTTTGGGACAGGAGACCACCATATATTTT.

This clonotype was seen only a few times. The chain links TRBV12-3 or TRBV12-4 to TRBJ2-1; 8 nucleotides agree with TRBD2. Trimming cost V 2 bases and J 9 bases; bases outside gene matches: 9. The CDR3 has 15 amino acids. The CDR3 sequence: CASSLRSGSRGEQFF. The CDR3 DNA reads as TGTGCCAGCAGTTTAAGGAGCGGGAGTCGGGGTGAGCAGTTCTTC.

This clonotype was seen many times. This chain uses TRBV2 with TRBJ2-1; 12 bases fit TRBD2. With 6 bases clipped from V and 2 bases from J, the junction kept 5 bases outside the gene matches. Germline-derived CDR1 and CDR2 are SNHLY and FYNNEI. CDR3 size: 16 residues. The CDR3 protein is CASRRLAGGTYNEQFF. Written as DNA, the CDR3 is TGTGCCAGCAGGAGGCTAGCGGGAGGGACCTACAATGAGCAGTTCTTC.

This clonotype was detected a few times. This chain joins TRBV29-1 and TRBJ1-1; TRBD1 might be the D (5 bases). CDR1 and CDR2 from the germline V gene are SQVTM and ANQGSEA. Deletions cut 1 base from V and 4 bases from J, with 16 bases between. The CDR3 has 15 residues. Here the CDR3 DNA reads TGCAGCGTTGAAGGGCGCCTCCGGGACTCCACTGAAGCTTTCTTT. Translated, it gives CSVEGRLRDSTEAFF.

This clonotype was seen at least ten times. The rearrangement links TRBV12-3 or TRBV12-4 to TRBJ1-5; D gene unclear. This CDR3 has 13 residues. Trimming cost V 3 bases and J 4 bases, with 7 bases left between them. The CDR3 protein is CASSLTRNQPQHF. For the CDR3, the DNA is TGTGCCAGCAGTTTGACAAGAAATCAGCCCCAGCATTTT.

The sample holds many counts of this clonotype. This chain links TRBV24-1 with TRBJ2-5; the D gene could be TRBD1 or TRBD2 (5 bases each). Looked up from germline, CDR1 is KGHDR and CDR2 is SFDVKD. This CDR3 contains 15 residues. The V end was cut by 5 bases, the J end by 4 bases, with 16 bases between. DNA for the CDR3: TGTGCCACCAGTGGCTCTTCGGGACCTGGAGAGACCCAGTACTTC. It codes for CATSGSSGPGETQYF.

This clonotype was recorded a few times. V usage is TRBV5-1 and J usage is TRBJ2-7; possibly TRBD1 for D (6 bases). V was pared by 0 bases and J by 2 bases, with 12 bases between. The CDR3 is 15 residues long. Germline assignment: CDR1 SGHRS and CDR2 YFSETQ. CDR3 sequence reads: CASSLEPDSPYEQYF. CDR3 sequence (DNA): TGCGCCAGCAGCTTGGAACCGGACAGCCCCTACGAGCAGTACTTC.

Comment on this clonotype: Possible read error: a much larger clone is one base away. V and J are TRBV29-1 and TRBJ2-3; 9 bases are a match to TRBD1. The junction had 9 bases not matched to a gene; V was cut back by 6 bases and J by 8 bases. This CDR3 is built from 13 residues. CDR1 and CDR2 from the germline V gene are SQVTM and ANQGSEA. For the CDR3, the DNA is TGCAGCGTGAAGACAGGGGGAGGCGGTACGCAGTATTTT. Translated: CSVKTGGGGTQYF.

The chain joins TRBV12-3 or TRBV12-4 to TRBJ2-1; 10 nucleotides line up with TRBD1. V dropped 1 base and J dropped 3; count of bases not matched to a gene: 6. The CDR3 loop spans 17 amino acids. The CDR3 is CASSLGSRDRGYNEQFF. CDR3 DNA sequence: TGTGCCAGCAGTTTAGGGTCCCGGGACAGGGGCTACAATGAGCAGTTCTTC.